Ten or more counts support the clone carrying this TCR beta chain. Its antigen is not identified. In germline, CDR1 is WSHSY, CDR2 SAAADI. This CDR3 has 14 residues. V lost 0 bases to trimming and J lost 4 bases, with 10 bases between them. Patients selected for sequencing had displayed CD8+CD57+ cell expansion by flow cytometry. The data derive from a study of CD8+CD57+ T cells in acquired aplastic anemia. In the study overall: On average, sorted CD4+ and CD8+ cells gave 3.2 ug of DNA. Overall study results and limits: Patients versus controls showed no significant CD8+ Simpson's diversity difference. The same twenty-nine CD8+ CDR3 sequences occurred in patients and in controls.

According to the study, genomic DNA was the template for TCR beta VDJ and CDR3 profiling. TCRdb re-called the reads through MiXCR, storing one row per CDR3 protein. The repertoire holds approximately 130,000 distinct CDR3 sequences, with less than 50% as singletons. The chain is built from TRBV10-2 and TRBJ2-7; D is unclear. This receptor was identified in a human donor with aplastic anemia. The source material was sorted CD4+, CD8+, or CD8+CD57+ T cells (not recorded which) from PBMCs. The chain's CDR3 is CASSESGRRYEQYF. The CDR3 DNA sequence: TGCGCCAGCAGTGAGTCCGGCAGGCGGTACGAGCAGTACTTC.